This T cell receptor (beta chain) was retrieved from a study of blood T cell repertoires in COVID-19. Study-wide context: Sources were T cells, B-cell-depleted T cells, or PBMCs; the material itself was cDNA or gDNA.

In the authors' methods: Nucleated cell number was recorded as an estimate derived from reference gene primer amplification. Data came from immunoSEQ multiplex PCR; TCRdb stores just in-frame clones and leaves some out. V, J and clone size reflect that table, while D and trimming were determined from the DNA. The sample lists over 300,000 clones; more than 75% were seen once. Participants came from around 25 US areas, aged roughly 18 to 89 years. Donors were grouped by their self-reported clinical history. The specimen was PBMCs or T cells enriched from blood (not recorded which). The sequence derives from a woman aged 25 to 39 with acute COVID-19.

As DNA, the CDR3 is TGTGCCAGCAGCCAAGAGGAGGGCGGGAGCACTGAAGCTTTCTTT. Residues: CASSQEEGGSTEAFF. This chain uses TRBV4-2 with TRBJ1-1; D remains unclear. The germline V gene encodes CDR1 LGHNA and CDR2 YNFKEQ. The CDR3 runs to 15 residues. The V end lost 0 bases, the J end lost 4 bases, and 12 bases lay between the germline ends.